A single T cell receptor beta chain is shown here with its context. This entry is derived from a study of control samples from healthy donors and cancer patients. Clones were read by immunoSEQ multiplex PCR, and TCRdb kept only the in-frame ones, dropping some. In the table there are approximately 100,000 clones, around 80% of which are singletons. V was clipped by 4 bases and J by 7 bases, with 9 bases between them. The CDR3 runs 12 residues. CDR1 is SGHRS, CDR2 YFSETQ, per germline. This TCR was recovered from a man aged 55 to 70 in good health. The specimen was blood. This chain links TRBV5-1 with TRBJ2-1; D is perhaps TRBD2 (5 bases). DNA for the CDR3: TGCGCCAGCAGCCCGACGGGGAATGAGCAGTTCTTC. Its protein is CASSPTGNEQFF.